This T cell receptor (beta chain) was captured by sequencing in a study of OX40 agonist ivuxolimab in advanced cancers. The repertoire was sequenced with immunoSEQ multiplex PCR; TCRdb's copy has only in-frame clones and lacks some. The data contain about 15,000 clones, around 90% of them seen just once; the ten biggest clones take up around 29%. V lost 7 bases, J lost 5 bases, and 7 bases stayed unmatched. The CDR3 is 12 residues long. CDR1 SQVTM and CDR2 ANQGSEA come from the germline V gene. This TCR derives from an adult with an advanced solid tumor such as melanoma, head and neck, liver or kidney cancer. The sequenced sample was CD4+ or CD8+ T cells sorted from blood, obtained in a trial of the OX40 agonist ivuxolimab. The chain uses TRBV29-1 and TRBJ2-7; TRBD1 aligns across 8 bases. The CDR3 DNA is TGCAGCGGGTCGGACAGGGTCAACGAGCAGTACTTC. This encodes CSGSDRVNEQYF.